This record concerns one T cell receptor beta chain sequence. This entry comes from a study of blood T cell repertoires in COVID-19. Study as a whole: Some COVID-19 samples were acute and others convalescent; all came from the United States, Italy and Spain.

V dropped 2 bases and J dropped 2 bases, with 18 bases sitting between them. The CDR3 spans 17 residues. Per the authors' pipeline: Reference gene primer amplification gave nucleated cell count estimates. Generated by immunoSEQ multiplex PCR, the TCRdb table keeps only in-frame clones and is missing some. That table is the source of V, J and clone size, and D and trimming were worked out from the DNA. The data contain some 270,000 clones, 89% of them singletons. Recruitment covered roughly 24 US areas and drew participants whose ages spanned roughly 18 to 89 years. Two negative PCRs, clearance, or symptom resolution characterized the recovered Cohort 3 donors.

The gene calls are TRBV23-1 and TRBJ2-5; the D gene is possibly TRBD2 (5 bases). TRBV23-1 is an ORF, with its function uncertain. This receptor was identified in a woman aged 40 to 55 who had recovered from COVID-19. The sample consisted of PBMCs or T cells enriched from blood (not recorded which). For the CDR3, the DNA is TGCGCCAGCAGTCAACCCCGGGAAGCCCCCGTGCAAGAGACCCAGTACTTC. Its translation: CASSQPREAPVQETQYF.